These T cell receptor beta chains were read from a single sample in a study of blood T cell repertoires in COVID-19. TCRdb's copy holds only in-frame clones and misses some; the assay was immunoSEQ multiplex PCR. This table has tens of thousands of clones, around nine tenths appearing once. Source material: peripheral blood. The receptors were sampled from a man aged 70 or older with acute or convalescent COVID-19. CDR3s include the opening cysteine and the closing phenylalanine or tryptophan. Each record gives: clone size, V gene, J gene, D gene, CDR3 DNA, CDR3 protein. A D gene is named only where the DNA matches it firmly. A row's size may be missing; if present it is once, few, many or a size class.

clone size: -; V gene: TRBV4-1; J gene: TRBJ1-3; D gene: -; CDR3 DNA: TGCGCCAGCAGCCCTGTGTTCTCTGGAAACACCATATATTTT; CDR3 protein: CASSPVFSGNTIYF
clone size: -; V gene: TRBV9; J gene: TRBJ2-3; D gene: -; CDR3 DNA: TGTGCCAGCAGCGTAGTTGGACAAAGCACAGATACGCAGTATTTT; CDR3 protein: CASSVVGQSTDTQYF
clone size: -; V gene: TRBV20-1; J gene: TRBJ2-1; D gene: TRBD2; CDR3 DNA: TGCAGTGCTAGTAGGAGCGGGAGTAACAATGAGCAGTTCTTC; CDR3 protein: CSASRSGSNNEQFF
clone size: -; V gene: TRBV24-1; J gene: TRBJ2-7; D gene: TRBD1; CDR3 DNA: TGTGCCACCAGTGGTAAGATTACAGGGGGAATCCACGAGCAGTACTTC; CDR3 protein: CATSGKITGGIHEQYF
clone size: -; V gene: TRBV7-7; J gene: TRBJ2-3; D gene: TRBD2; CDR3 DNA: TGTGCTAGCAGCTTAGGAACGGGGGGGCGCACAGATACGCAGTATTTT; CDR3 protein: CASSLGTGGRTDTQYF
clone size: -; V gene: TRBV18; J gene: TRBJ2-1; D gene: -; CDR3 DNA: TGTGCCAGCTCACCCCCGGACACAAACTCCTACAATGAGCAGTTCTTC; CDR3 protein: CASSPPDTNSYNEQFF
clone size: -; V gene: TRBV12-3/TRBV12-4; J gene: TRBJ2-1; D gene: -; CDR3 DNA: TGTGCCAGCAGTCCGGACAGAAACAATGAGCAGTTCTTC; CDR3 protein: CASSPDRNNEQFF
clone size: -; V gene: TRBV18; J gene: TRBJ2-5; D gene: TRBD1; CDR3 DNA: TGTGCCAGCTCACCCTTTAGGGACAGACAAGAGACCCAGTACTTC; CDR3 protein: CASSPFRDRQETQYF
clone size: -; V gene: TRBV19; J gene: TRBJ2-7; D gene: -; CDR3 DNA: TGTGCCAGTAGGACTCCTTCCTCCTACGAGCAGTACTTC; CDR3 protein: CASRTPSSYEQYF
clone size: once; V gene: TRBV11-2; J gene: TRBJ2-1; D gene: -; CDR3 DNA: TGTGCCAGCAGCTTATTAAGGAGTGGGGGGAATGAGCAGTTCTTC; CDR3 protein: CASSLLRSGGNEQFF
clone size: -; V gene: TRBV6-5; J gene: TRBJ2-7; D gene: -; CDR3 DNA: TGTGCCCTTGCCGCCTATCCCTACGAGCAGTACTTC; CDR3 protein: CALAAYPYEQYF
clone size: -; V gene: TRBV9; J gene: TRBJ1-3; D gene: -; CDR3 DNA: TGTGCCAGCAGCGTGAATCCGGGCTCTGGAAACACCATATATTTT; CDR3 protein: CASSVNPGSGNTIYF
clone size: -; V gene: TRBV5-1; J gene: TRBJ1-2; D gene: TRBD1; CDR3 DNA: TGCGCCAGCAGCTTGGCCCTGACAGGGACCTTCTATGGCTACACCTTC; CDR3 protein: CASSLALTGTFYGYTF
clone size: -; V gene: TRBV6-2/TRBV6-3; J gene: TRBJ1-5; D gene: TRBD1; CDR3 DNA: TGTGCCAGCAGTAGGGCCGGGACAGTAAGGAATCAGCCCCAGCATTTT; CDR3 protein: CASSRAGTVRNQPQHF
clone size: few; V gene: TRBV3-1/TRBV3-2; J gene: TRBJ1-1; D gene: TRBD1; CDR3 DNA: TGTGCCAGCAGCTACTTACAGGGGACGGCTGAAGCTTTCTTT; CDR3 protein: CASSYLQGTAEAFF
clone size: -; V gene: TRBV25-1; J gene: TRBJ1-1; D gene: -; CDR3 DNA: TGTGCCAGCAGAAACACCGTCAACACTGAAGCTTTCTTT; CDR3 protein: CASRNTVNTEAFF
clone size: -; V gene: TRBV3-1/TRBV3-2; J gene: TRBJ1-2; D gene: -; CDR3 DNA: TGTGCCAGCAGCCCGGGCTCTTTGGGAGACTATGGCTACACCTTC; CDR3 protein: CASSPGSLGDYGYTF
clone size: -; V gene: TRBV3-1/TRBV3-2; J gene: TRBJ2-4; D gene: TRBD1; CDR3 DNA: TGTGCCAGCAGCCAAGATGAGAGGACAGGGAATCACATTCAGTACTTC; CDR3 protein: CASSQDERTGNHIQYF
clone size: -; V gene: TRBV7-8; J gene: TRBJ1-2; D gene: TRBD1; CDR3 DNA: TGTGCCAGCAGCTCCTTCAGGGGGAGTTATGGCTACACCTTC; CDR3 protein: CASSSFRGSYGYTF
clone size: -; V gene: TRBV10-3; J gene: TRBJ2-1; D gene: TRBD1; CDR3 DNA: TGTGCCGCTACAGGGGGCGGACCCTACAATGAGCAGTTCTTC; CDR3 protein: CAATGGGPYNEQFF
clone size: -; V gene: TRBV6-1; J gene: TRBJ2-7; D gene: TRBD2; CDR3 DNA: TGTGCCAGCAGTGAAGGGACTAGCGGGAGTGGCGAGCAGTACTTC; CDR3 protein: CASSEGTSGSGEQYF
clone size: -; V gene: TRBV12-5; J gene: TRBJ1-1; D gene: -; CDR3 DNA: TGTGCTAGTGGGGGTGGTCGGAGTGACAGCTCGAACACTGAAGCTTTCTTT; CDR3 protein: CASGGGRSDSSNTEAFF
clone size: few; V gene: TRBV29-1; J gene: TRBJ2-2; D gene: TRBD2; CDR3 DNA: TGCAGCGTCGGACTAGCGGCAAACACCGGGGAGCTGTTTTTT; CDR3 protein: CSVGLAANTGELFF
clone size: -; V gene: TRBV7-6; J gene: TRBJ2-3; D gene: TRBD2; CDR3 DNA: TGTGCCAGCAGCTTAAGCGGGAGTACAGATACGCAGTATTTT; CDR3 protein: CASSLSGSTDTQYF
clone size: few; V gene: TRBV14; J gene: TRBJ2-3; D gene: -; CDR3 DNA: TGTGCCAGCAGCTACACAGATACGCAGTATTTT; CDR3 protein: CASSYTDTQYF
clone size: -; V gene: TRBV6-4; J gene: TRBJ2-1; D gene: TRBD2; CDR3 DNA: TGTGCCAGCAGTGGGAGAATTAGCGGGACCTACAATGAGCAGTTCTTC; CDR3 protein: CASSGRISGTYNEQFF
clone size: -; V gene: TRBV7-3; J gene: TRBJ2-5; D gene: TRBD2; CDR3 DNA: TGTGCCAGCAGCTTAGTAGCGGGGTTCGGGGAGACCCAGTACTTC; CDR3 protein: CASSLVAGFGETQYF